The 30 T cell receptor beta chains reported below all come from one sample, sequenced in a study of human T cells and chemical hapten exposure. TCRdb re-called the RACE reads with MiXCR, one entry per CDR3 protein. This sample has 87,000 or so distinct CDR3 sequences, with 9.6% found just once. Time point: pre-sensitization, week 0. This sample's treatment: therapeutic diphenylcyclopropenone sensitization with weekly scalp DPC. The starting material was whole blood, obtained in connection with sensitization to the hapten diphenylcyclopropenone (DPC). The receptors were gathered from a woman aged 40-49 years with alopecia areata. Some clones in this sample may be carry-over from other donors' samples.

With regard to this clonotype: A much larger clone differs by one base, so this may be a read error. Written as DNA, the CDR3 is TGTACCAGCACCACGGAGGCTCTTGCGCAGTATTTT. Its protein product is CTSTTEALAQYF. V usage is TRBV6-2 or TRBV6-3 and J usage is TRBJ2-3, with D possibly matching TRBD2 (5 bases). The CDR3 is 12 amino acids. Germline V gene data show CDR1 as MNHEY and CDR2 as SVGEGT.

Notes on this clonotype: This may be a read error, as it is one base from a much larger clone. The J gene is TRBJ2-4, the V gene TRBV10-2; the D is unclear. The V gene lost 6 bases and the J gene lost 0 bases, with 12 bases spanning the gap. Germline values: CDR1 WSHSY, CDR2 SAAADI. The CDR3 loop spans 15 amino acids. DNA for the CDR3: TGCGCCAGCAGCCCAGACAATAGAGCCAAAAACATTCAGTACTTC. It yields the protein CASSPDNRAKNIQYF.

V usage is TRBV27 and J usage is TRBJ2-1; the D is unclear. V lost 1 base, J lost 0 bases, and 7 bases lay in between. The CDR3 has 15 amino acids. Germline CDR1 reads MNHEY; CDR2 reads SMNVEV (reference sequence). CDR3 in DNA: TGTGCCAGCAGTTTATTGGCCCGCTCCTACAATGAGCAGTTCTTC. This codes for CASSLLARSYNEQFF.

The chain employs TRBV5-1 and TRBJ1-6; no firm D call. The CDR3 totals 13 residues. Trimming left V 0 bases short and J 12 bases short, with 10 bases between. Germline V lookup: CDR1 SGHRS, CDR2 YFSETQ. The CDR3 is CASSLEGWGPLHF. The CDR3 DNA reads TGCGCCAGCAGCTTGGAAGGATGGGGACCCCTCCACTTT.

At least ten counts were recorded for this clonotype. The chain carries TRBV9 and TRBJ2-2; D is possibly TRBD1 or TRBD2 (5 bases each). V gave up 4 bases and J gave up 5 bases, with 21 bases separating them. Per the germline V gene, CDR1 is SGDLS and CDR2 is YYNGEE. The CDR3 spans 17 residues. The CDR3 DNA reads TGTGCCAGCAGCCCCGGGATTGGCGCCTCAGGGACCGGGGAGCTGTTTTTT. As protein: CASSPGIGASGTGELFF.

This clonotype was found many times. This chain uses TRBV20-1 with TRBJ2-7; TRBD1 matches 7 bases. This CDR3 spans 15 amino acids. J was trimmed by 0 bases and V by 6 bases; bases with no gene match: 11. Germline V gene lookup returns CDR1 DFQATT and CDR2 SNEGSKA (reference sequence). CDR3 bases: TGCAGTGCAACCAGACAGGGCAAATTCTCCTACGAGCAGTACTTC. Translating it yields CSATRQGKFSYEQYF.

This clonotype has at least ten counts. The chain joins TRBV20-1 to TRBJ1-1; D is ambiguous. The CDR3 consists of 12 residues. The germline V and J ends were trimmed by 2 bases and 5 bases, with 9 bases remaining between them. The germline V gene has CDR1 DFQATT and CDR2 SNEGSKA (reference sequence). The DNA of the CDR3 is TGCAGTGCTAGAAGGGCCCGGACTGAAGCTTTCTTT. It yields the protein CSARRARTEAFF.

Many counts were recorded for this clonotype. The chain uses TRBV4-1 and TRBJ1-6; D possibly corresponds to TRBD1 (5 bases). The CDR3 consists of 17 residues. V was pared by 4 bases and J by 6 bases, with 19 bases between. The germline V gene has CDR1 MGHRA and CDR2 YSYEKL. DNA for the CDR3: TGCGCCAGCAGCCGCCCTCCGCAGGGACGTCTTAATTCACCCCTCCACTTT. This sequence encodes CASSRPPQGRLNSPLHF.

J is TRBJ2-1 and V is TRBV19; 13 nucleotides match TRBD2. Germline V gene sequence: CDR1 LNHDA, CDR2 SQIVND (reference sequence). This CDR3 contains 16 residues. V lost 8 bases, J lost 5 bases, and 9 bases stayed unmatched. The CDR3 loop is CASGHSGTSGDNEQFF. DNA of the CDR3: TGTGCCAGTGGGCACAGTGGGACTAGCGGGGACAATGAGCAGTTCTTC.

This clonotype was seen only a few times. This chain uses TRBV6-2 or TRBV6-3 with TRBJ1-2; 12 nucleotides agree with TRBD1. The CDR3 consists of 16 residues. V lost 2 bases, J lost 2 bases, and 3 bases stayed unmatched. CDR1 MNHEY and CDR2 SVGEGT come from the germline V gene. The CDR3 here is CASSYGTGGLNYGYTF. CDR3 sequence (DNA): TGTGCCAGCAGTTACGGGACAGGGGGCCTAAACTATGGCTACACCTTC.

This clonotype was seen at least ten times. This chain joins TRBV4-1 and TRBJ1-5; D gene ambiguous. Germline lookup yields CDR1 MGHRA and CDR2 YSYEKL. V was cut by 4 bases and J by 4 bases, with 11 bases left in between. There are 14 residues in the CDR3. CDR3 sequence reads: CASSPAARNQPQHF. The CDR3 coding sequence is TGCGCCAGCAGCCCGGCGGCCCGGAATCAGCCCCAGCATTTT.

The chain links TRBV7-9 to TRBJ2-1; D is ambiguous. V gave up 3 bases and J gave up 6 bases, with 9 bases separating them. CDR1 and CDR2 (germline): SEHNR, FQNEAQ (reference sequence). This CDR3 has 13 amino acids. The CDR3: CASSFVPGNEQFF. The CDR3 nucleotides are TGTGCCAGCAGCTTTGTGCCTGGCAATGAGCAGTTCTTC.

The chain combines TRBV4-3 with TRBJ1-1; 8 bases align to TRBD1. CDR3 length equals 15 residues. Germline V gene sequence: CDR1 LGHNA, CDR2 YSLEER. V shed 5 bases and J 0 bases; nucleotides not matched to a gene: 5. The CDR3 nucleotides read TGCGCCAGCAGCACTCACAGGGGGATGAACACTGAAGCTTTCTTT. Protein product: CASSTHRGMNTEAFF.

This clonotype showed up many times. J is TRBJ2-1 and V is TRBV5-1, with TRBD2 identical over 7 bases. The germline V gene has CDR1 SGHRS and CDR2 YFSETQ. This CDR3 is 13 amino acids long. V lost 0 bases to trimming and J lost 14 bases; unmatched junction nucleotides: 8. CDR3 sequence (DNA): TGCGCCAGCAGCTTGGCCGGGGAGGGTAGGGAGTTCTTC. Protein product: CASSLAGEGREFF.

The V gene is TRBV12-3 or TRBV12-4, the J gene TRBJ1-2; D not resolved. The V gene lost 7 bases and the J gene lost 4 bases, with 16 bases spanning the gap. The CDR3 is made up of 14 amino acids. This CDR3 is CASTNPRSPYGYTF. The CDR3 DNA reads as TGTGCCAGCACTAATCCCAGGAGCCCCTATGGCTACACCTTC.

The chain combines TRBV6-5 with TRBJ2-7, with a possible D match to TRBD2 (6 bases). Germline CDR1 reads MNHEY; CDR2 reads SVGAGI. This CDR3 contains 15 residues. Deletions cut 2 bases from V and 2 bases from J, with 13 bases between. The DNA of the CDR3 is TGTGCCAGCAGTTACCGAGCGGGCGGGACCTACGAGCAGTACTTC. Amino acid sequence: CASSYRAGGTYEQYF.

This clonotype was observed many times. In nucleotides, the CDR3 is TGTGCCAGCAGCTTAAACTCAGGGTCAGTCACCTACAATGAGCAGTTCTTC. This translates into CASSLNSGSVTYNEQFF. The chain recombines TRBV7-2 with TRBJ2-1, with D maybe TRBD1 (5 bases). Germline V CDR1 and CDR2: SGHTA, FQGNSA. V was clipped by 2 bases and J by 2 bases, with 16 bases between them. This CDR3 has 17 residues. Together with reference TRBV7-2 and TRBJ2-1, the CDR3 gives the full variable domain: GAGVSQSPSNKVTEKGKDVELRCDPISGHTALYWYRQSLGQGLEFLIYFQGNSAPDKSGLPSDRFSAERTGGSVSTLTIQRTQQEDSAVYLCASSLNSGSVTYNEQFFGPGTRLTVL.

About this clonotype: This probably arose from a read error, given a far larger clone one base away. The rearrangement uses TRBV9 and TRBJ2-5, with D unresolved. Germline-derived CDR1 and CDR2 are SGDLS and YYNGEE. Trimming removed 4 bases at V and 4 bases at J, with 8 bases between. The CDR3 runs to 12 residues. The CDR3 here is CASSPDPETQYF. In DNA form, the CDR3 reads TGTGCCAGCAGCCCAGATCCAGAGACCCAGTACTTC.

The chain recombines TRBV27 with TRBJ2-4, with D tentatively TRBD2 (7 bases). CDR1 is MNHEY and CDR2 is SMNVEV in the germline V gene (reference sequence). The V gene lost 6 bases and the J gene lost 7 bases, with 22 bases spanning the gap. There are 16 residues in the CDR3. The CDR3 region is CASSPWGGAMENIQYF. Written as DNA, the CDR3 is TGTGCCAGCAGCCCCTGGGGGGGGGCGATGGAGAACATTCAGTACTTC.

The chain's CDR3 is CASSFPWGAEQYF. DNA of the CDR3: TGTGCCAGCAGTTTCCCGTGGGGGGCCGAGCAGTACTTC. J is TRBJ2-7 and V is TRBV6-2 or TRBV6-3; the D gene could be TRBD1 or TRBD2 (6 bases each). CDR3 length equals 13 residues. Trimming took off 4 bases at V and 6 bases at J, with 13 bases between the two ends. Germline CDR1 and CDR2: MNHEY and SVGEGT.

This clonotype was seen a handful of times. The rearrangement links TRBV29-1 to TRBJ1-2, with 8 bases matching TRBD1. The CDR3 contains 14 residues. Germline CDR1 reads SQVTM; CDR2 reads ANQGSEA. V trimming: 4 bases; J trimming: 5 bases; junction bases outside the gene matches: 9. The CDR3: CSVAGGTGQYGYTF. DNA for the CDR3: TGCAGCGTTGCGGGAGGGACAGGCCAGTATGGCTACACCTTC. Filled out from reference TRBV29-1 and TRBJ1-2, the complete variable domain reads SAVISQKPSRDICQRGTSLTIQCQVDSQVTMMFWYRQQPGQSLTLIATANQGSEATYESGFVIDKFPISRPNLTFSTLTVSNMSPEDSSIYLCSVAGGTGQYGYTFGSGTRLTVV.

This clonotype came up a few times. The V call is TRBV29-1, the J call TRBJ1-1, with no clear D. The germline V and J ends were trimmed by 0 bases and 8 bases, with 10 bases remaining between them. CDR1 and CDR2 (germline): SQVTM, ANQGSEA. The length of the CDR3 is 12 residues. The chain's CDR3 is CSVEDTGGEAFF. The DNA for the CDR3 is TGCAGCGTTGAAGATACGGGAGGCGAAGCTTTCTTT.

CDR3 bases: TGTGCCAGCAGACCCCCCAGCGGGGTAGCCGGGGAGCTGTTTTTT. Its protein is CASRPPSGVAGELFF. The chain employs TRBV6-5 and TRBJ2-2; 7 nucleotides line up with TRBD2. The trim removed 6 bases at V and 6 bases at J, leaving 10 bases unmatched. CDR3 size: 15 residues. CDR1 and CDR2 from the germline V gene are MNHEY and SVGAGI.

The rearrangement links TRBV12-3 or TRBV12-4 to TRBJ2-5; D not certain. The V end was cut by 6 bases, the J end by 6 bases, with 20 bases between. This CDR3 region has 15 residues. This CDR3 is CASSNGFSGSKTQYF. For the CDR3, the DNA is TGTGCCAGCAGCAACGGTTTTTCCGGGTCCAAGACCCAGTACTTC.

This clonotype has ten or more counts. This sequence joins TRBV10-2 and TRBJ2-7, with 14 bases matching TRBD2. CDR1 WSHSY and CDR2 SAAADI come from the germline V gene. The length of the CDR3 is 15 residues. The V segment lost 7 bases and the J segment 2 bases; nucleotides outside the gene matches: 4. The CDR3 nucleotides read TGCGCCAGCACTGGACTAGCGGGGGGCACCTACGAGCAGTACTTC. Translated: CASTGLAGGTYEQYF.

In its sample, this clonotype was seen a few times. The V gene is TRBV5-1, the J gene TRBJ1-1; a weak D match, TRBD1 (5 bases). V lost 1 base, J lost 4 bases, and 14 bases lay in between. The CDR3 has 15 amino acids. Germline CDR1 SGHRS, CDR2 YFSETQ. CDR3 in DNA: TGCGCCAGCAGCTTGCAAGGGGTTGAGGGCACTGAAGCTTTCTTT. Encoded protein: CASSLQGVEGTEAFF.

Ten or more counts support this clonotype. The chain has TRBV6-5 and TRBJ2-1; unclear D gene. This CDR3 is 13 amino acids long. The V and J ends lost 4 bases and 7 bases respectively, with 11 bases between them. CDR1 and CDR2 (germline): MNHEY, SVGAGI. CDR3 region: CASSSVGKNEQFF. CDR3 DNA sequence: TGTGCCAGCAGTTCGGTTGGGAAAAATGAGCAGTTCTTC.

A few counts support this clonotype. This rearrangement joins TRBV12-3 or TRBV12-4 to TRBJ1-1; tentative D call: TRBD1 (5 bases). CDR3 size: 15 residues. Trimming took off 4 bases at V and 1 base at J, with 13 bases between the two ends. This CDR3 is CASSWGVAANTEAFF. CDR3 DNA: TGTGCCAGCAGTTGGGGCGTGGCAGCGAACACTGAAGCTTTCTTT.

This clonotype was counted at least ten times. V and J are TRBV6-2 or TRBV6-3 and TRBJ2-1; no firm D call. V was shortened by 2 bases and J by 5 bases, with 7 bases between the two germline ends. Germline CDR1 is MNHEY and CDR2 is SVGEGT. The CDR3 sequence is 13 residues long. CDR3 region: CASSYRWDNEQFF. CDR3 in DNA: TGTGCCAGCAGTTACCGGTGGGACAATGAGCAGTTCTTC.

This clonotype was counted at least ten times. The chain links TRBV6-2 or TRBV6-3 to TRBJ2-2; D is ambiguous. Germline assignment: CDR1 MNHEY and CDR2 SVGEGT. This CDR3 region has 15 residues. Trimming pared 2 bases from V and 6 bases from J, leaving 13 bases between. In DNA, the CDR3 is TGTGCCAGCAGTTACGATTGGAAAGGCGCCGGGGAGCTGTTTTTT. Translated: CASSYDWKGAGELFF.